The 5 T cell receptor beta chains presented below share a single source sample, sequenced in a study of PD-1 blockade in classical Hodgkin lymphoma. Using immunoSEQ multiplex PCR, the repertoire was profiled, and TCRdb retains in-frame clones only, with some absent. This repertoire shows 16,000 or so clones, around 76% found once; its top ten account for 25% to 30%. In every patient, relapse followed autologous stem cell transplantation, while exposure to brentuximab vedotin differed. The sample consisted of peripheral blood mononuclear cells (PBMCs), taken before the second cycle of nivolumab. All receptors derive from a human donor with classical Hodgkin lymphoma.

The chain employs TRBV21-1 and TRBJ1-1; the table assigns TRBD1, which was not confirmed against the DNA. TRBV21-1 is classified as a pseudogene. The CDR3 sequence is 13 residues long. This CDR3 reads CASTQQERQEAFF. The CDR3 region has the DNA TGTGCCAGCACACAACAGGAGAGACAAGAAGCTTTCTTT.

The chain joins TRBV7-9 to TRBJ2-5; TRBD1 aligns across 11 bases. This CDR3 is built from 15 residues. Germline V gene data show CDR1 as SEHNR and CDR2 as FQNEAQ (reference sequence). V lost 3 bases, J lost 2 bases, and 2 bases stayed unmatched. The CDR3 DNA sequence: TGTGCCAGCAGCTTCCGGGACAGGGGGCAAGAGACCCAGTACTTC. It yields the protein CASSFRDRGQETQYF.

The V gene is TRBV19, the J gene TRBJ2-7; TRBD2 aligns across 8 bases. This CDR3 has 14 residues. With V trimmed by 4 bases and J by 0 bases, 2 bases remained unmatched. CDR1 is LNHDA and CDR2 is SQIVND in the germline V gene (reference sequence). The CDR3 DNA is TGTGCCAGTAGTACACTAGCGGACTCCTACGAGCAGTACTTC. Protein: CASSTLADSYEQYF.

Within the sample, this clone is medium-sized. The chain uses TRBV4-2 and TRBJ2-3; 7 positions agree with TRBD2. V shed 3 bases and J 4 bases; nucleotides not matched to a gene: 10. Germline V lookup: CDR1 LGHNA, CDR2 YNFKEQ. This CDR3 has 16 amino acids. CDR3 bases: TGTGCCAGCAGCCAGGGAGGGGTGGGAGCGGCAGATACGCAGTATTTT. This codes for CASSQGGVGAADTQYF.

This clone occurred once. The DNA for the CDR3 is TGTGCCAGCAGTGAAGACTTTACAGGGAAAAGCTACACCTTC. Amino acid sequence: CASSEDFTGKSYTF. The rearrangement links TRBV6-1 to TRBJ1-2, with D possibly TRBD1 on 6 matching bases. Germline V gene lookup returns CDR1 MNHNS and CDR2 SASEGT. There are 14 residues in the CDR3. Trimming pared 1 base from V and 9 bases from J, leaving 15 bases between.